The sequence of this T cell receptor (beta chain) was determined in a study of cytomegalovirus exposure and HLA in healthy donors. Broader study findings: 87-base-pair reads could not separate some V segments, including TRBV6-2 and TRBV6-3. Later analysis suggested links between common viral pathogens and several top significant clusters. Among immune exposure information, only CMV serostatus was available.

About this clone itself: What it binds is unknown.

Germline V gene sequence: CDR1 LNHDA, CDR2 SQIVND (reference sequence). V shed 5 bases, J shed 2 bases, and the junction held 5 bases outside the gene matches. This CDR3 has 17 residues. Researchers ran the PCR with 60 Vbeta and 13 Jbeta primers. TCRdb's copy holds only in-frame clones and misses some; the assay was immunoSEQ multiplex PCR. The table records around 130,000 clones, approximately 80% of them present only once. This sequence was found in a woman under 30 in good health and CMV-seronegative. The sequencing sample was made of PBMCs. The rearrangement links TRBV19 to TRBJ2-6, with TRBD1 matching over 11 bases. The CDR3 coding sequence is TGTGCCAGTAGTTTCGGACAGGGGGCAGCTGGGGCCAACGTCCTGACTTTC. It yields the protein CASSFGQGAAGANVLTF.